Listed below are T cell receptor beta chains from one sample, sequenced in a study of blood T cells in healthy people across ages. TCRdb reprocessed the 5' RACE reads via MiXCR and lists one record per CDR3 protein. Of approximately 900,000 distinct CDR3 sequences listed, 25% to 30% were seen once; the top ten hold roughly 10%. These same records also appear under a second study, on T cells of mothers and their children.

Sequences were obtained from blood. The receptors were sampled from a woman in her thirties or forties in good health. Both conserved end residues are trimmed from each CDR3. A D gene is named only where the DNA matches it firmly.

>TRBV13|10|NA|TRBJ2-7
ASSLEQGEQY
>TRBV29-1|10|NA|TRBJ1-5
SVESTDQPQH
>TRBV12-3/TRBV12-4|12|TRBD1|TRBJ2-1
ASTESDRFVEQF
>TRBV11-3|12|NA|TRBJ2-1
ASSLDGASNEQF
>TRBV4-1|14|NA|TRBJ1-1
ASSRALTGPNTEAF
>TRBV5-1|13|TRBD1|TRBJ2-7
ASSFRQGGSYEQY
>TRBV9|13|NA|NA
ASSPRTVKRDEQY
>TRBV12-3/TRBV12-4|12|TRBD1|TRBJ1-1
ASSPDRVNTEAF
>TRBV7-3|11|NA|TRBJ2-4
ASSLTGENIQY
>TRBV4-3|13|TRBD1|TRBJ1-1
ASSHLAGGNTEAF
>TRBV12-3/TRBV12-4|14|TRBD1|TRBJ1-1
ASSLRQGGSDTEAF
>TRBV30|12|TRBD1|TRBJ1-1
AWGQGAGGTEAF
>TRBV9|11|NA|TRBJ1-2
ASSSGAVYGYT
>TRBV7-9|12|TRBD1|TRBJ2-1
ASSLTGAGNEQF
>TRBV5-1|11|TRBD1|TRBJ1-2
ASSPRQGPTLT
>TRBV4-1|13|NA|NA
ASSQSDWAAVTQY
>TRBV9|11|NA|TRBJ1-1
ASSVDGTSAAF
>TRBV11-2|16|TRBD2|TRBJ2-2
ASSSGLAGAPNTGELF
>TRBV28|11|NA|TRBJ2-1
ASSFTSSYEQF
>TRBV12-3/TRBV12-4|12|TRBD1|TRBJ2-1
ASSTAQGAREQF
>TRBV28|13|NA|TRBJ2-1
ASTSATGVQHEQF
>TRBV18|14|TRBD2|TRBJ2-7
ASPPELRGGYNEQY
>TRBV6-2/TRBV6-3|15|NA|TRBJ1-5
ASSLRPPRVSNQPQH
>TRBV2|8|NA|TRBJ2-7
ASSGLLQY
>TRBV12-3/TRBV12-4|10|NA|TRBJ1-6
ASSTGNSPPH
>TRBV29-1|11|TRBD1|TRBJ2-7
SAGQGNSYEQY
>TRBV10-3|11|TRBD2|TRBJ2-7
AITGLAGYEQY
>TRBV5-1|15|TRBD1|NA
ASSSRPSGQGVDEQY
>TRBV27|13|TRBD1|TRBJ2-2
ASSSGTGGTGEVF
>TRBV15|13|TRBD1|TRBJ2-1
ATSRDPGGYNEQF
>TRBV20-1|12|NA|TRBJ1-5
SAMGGAHNQLQH
>TRBV2|14|TRBD1|TRBJ2-4
ASSPRGHRGQNIQY
>TRBV28|13|TRBD1|TRBJ2-7
ASSLGQGISYEQY
>TRBV2|10|NA|NA
ASNPGEETQY
>TRBV5-1|10|NA|TRBJ2-7
ASSRAAYEQY
>TRBV29-1|8|NA|TRBJ1-1
SVESTEAF
>TRBV7-3|13|TRBD1|NA
ASSLMGQGLNEQY
>TRBV12-3/TRBV12-4|14|NA|TRBJ1-1
ASSLSIGRVNTEAF
>TRBV4-1|14|NA|TRBJ2-7
ASSQVLTGTHYEQY
>TRBV2|12|NA|TRBJ2-1
ASSGTRVYNEQF
>TRBV28|12|NA|TRBJ1-1
ASSRGFMNTEAF
>TRBV12-3/TRBV12-4|13|NA|TRBJ1-2
ASSLGTALLYGYT